The 11 T cell receptor beta chains below come from one sample, sequenced in a study of CD8+CD57+ T cells in acquired aplastic anemia. Genomic DNA acted as the template from which TCR beta VDJ combination and CDR3 sequence profiling were carried out. TCRdb re-derived calls from the reads in MiXCR, one entry per CDR3 protein. The table has around 250,000 distinct CDR3 sequences, approximately 82% seen once. Patients who underwent sequencing had shown CD8+CD57+ cell expansion by flow cytometry. Material: sorted CD4+, CD8+, or CD8+CD57+ T cells (not recorded which) from PBMCs. The receptors here all came from a human donor with aplastic anemia.

The chain's CDR3 is CASSVGGQDVPETQYF. CDR3 coding DNA: TGTGCCAGCAGCGTAGGCGGGCAGGACGTGCCGGAGACCCAGTACTTC. The chain recombines TRBV2 with TRBJ2-5; D is perhaps TRBD2 (5 bases). The CDR3 runs to 16 residues. V shed 6 bases and J shed 5 bases, with 22 bases lying between them. CDR1 and CDR2 from the germline V gene are SNHLY and FYNNEI.

The chain employs TRBV7-9 and TRBJ2-7; D might be TRBD2 (6 bases). Trimming took 5 bases from V and 7 from J, leaving 21 bases between them. Germline CDR1 reads SEHNR; CDR2 reads FQNEAQ (reference sequence). This CDR3 comprises 15 residues. CDR3 sequence (DNA): TGTGCCAGCAGCCTCGCGGGGCTAGTCACCGGGGAGCAGTACGTC. Its translation is CASSLAGLVTGEQYV.

A word on this clonotype: Sequence at one end of the junction differs from germline and may be a read error. The chain recombines TRBV5-1 with TRBJ2-3, with TRBD2 as a possible D gene (7 bases). There are 14 residues in the CDR3. CDR1 and CDR2 (germline): SGHRS, YFSETQ. CDR3 region: CASSLVGGAEVKYF. CDR3 bases: TGTGCCAGCAGCCTGGTAGGGGGGGCGGAGGTCAAGTATTTT.

The CDR3 region has the DNA TGTGCCAGCAGCTACGGACAGGGCGCCGACTATGGCTACACCTTC. This gives the protein CASSYGQGADYGYTF. The V call is TRBV5-4, the J call TRBJ1-2; 8 bases are shared with TRBD1. Trimming at V came to 3 bases and at J to 3 bases, leaving 7 bases not matched to a gene. The CDR3 runs to 15 residues. Germline loops: CDR1 SGHNT, CDR2 YYREEE (reference sequence).

The V and J genes are TRBV7-3 and TRBJ2-3; unclear D gene. The length of the CDR3 is 11 residues. Trimming removed 3 bases at V and 9 bases at J, with 7 bases between. Looked up from germline, CDR1 is SGHTA and CDR2 is FQGTGA. The CDR3 spells CASSFSATQYF. The DNA of the CDR3 is TGTGCCAGCAGCTTCTCAGCAACGCAGTATTTT.

As for this clonotype: The junction and the germline gene differ at one end; a read error may be behind it. This chain joins TRBV7-2 and TRBJ2-3; unclear D gene. This CDR3 region has 12 residues. Germline V gene lookup returns CDR1 SGHTA and CDR2 FQGNSA. CDR3 nucleotide sequence: TGTGCCAGCAGCGTACGGTCAGATACGCAAGATTTT. This codes for CASSVRSDTQDF. Full variable domain (rest looked up from reference TRBV7-2 and TRBJ2-3): GAGVSQSPSNKVTEKGKDVELRCDPISGHTALYWYRQSLGQGLEFLIYFQGNSAPDKSGLPSDRFSAERTGGSVSTLTIQRTQQEDSAVYLCASSVRSDTQDFGPGTRLTVL.

This sequence joins TRBV4-1 and TRBJ1-1; D is unresolved. Trimming removed 3 bases at V and 0 bases at J, with 11 bases between. The CDR3 has 15 amino acids. Germline V gives CDR1 MGHRA, CDR2 YSYEKL. The CDR3 spells CASSQHPLVNTEAFF. In DNA, the CDR3 is TGCGCCAGCAGCCAGCATCCCCTGGTGAACACTGAAGCTTTCTTT.

DNA for the CDR3: TGCGCCAGCAGTGAGTCAGGCGGGGCCAGCACAGATACGCAGTATTTT. Translated, it gives CASSESGGASTDTQYF. The rearrangement uses TRBV10-1 and TRBJ2-3, with D maybe TRBD2 (6 bases). Germline V gene lookup returns CDR1 WNHNN and CDR2 SYGVQD (reference sequence). Trimming took off 0 bases at V and 0 bases at J, with 10 bases between the two ends. CDR3 length: 16 amino acids.

The J gene is TRBJ2-3, the V gene TRBV7-9, with D maybe TRBD2 (6 bases). Trimming took 1 base from V and 15 from J, leaving 23 bases between them. Germline CDR1 is SEHNR and CDR2 is FQNEAQ (reference sequence). CDR3 length: 15 amino acids. The CDR3 loop is CASSLGGDGPVYGYF. CDR3 DNA sequence: TGTGCCAGCAGCTTAGGGGGGGACGGGCCAGTATATGGCTATTTT.

The chain uses TRBV7-9 and TRBJ1-1; possible D gene TRBD1, 6 bases. The CDR3 has 16 residues. V was shortened by 3 bases and J by 7 bases, with 21 bases between the two germline ends. Germline CDR1 and CDR2: SEHNR and FQNEAQ (reference sequence). The CDR3 DNA sequence: TGTGCCAGCAGCTTTCAAAGAAGCGGGGGGGGCGATGAAGCTTTCTTT. Protein sequence: CASSFQRSGGGDEAFF.

This clonotype was seen only a few times. The rearrangement joins TRBV29-1 to TRBJ1-2; TRBD1 agrees at 9 bases. The ends lost 5 bases at V and 4 bases at J; junction bases unmatched: 17. The CDR3 runs to 17 residues. Germline V gene sequence: CDR1 SQVTM, CDR2 ANQGSEA. CDR3 bases: TGCAGCGTTCGATGGGGACAGGGTCGACTAGAGACCTATGGCTACACCTTC. Protein: CSVRWGQGRLETYGYTF.